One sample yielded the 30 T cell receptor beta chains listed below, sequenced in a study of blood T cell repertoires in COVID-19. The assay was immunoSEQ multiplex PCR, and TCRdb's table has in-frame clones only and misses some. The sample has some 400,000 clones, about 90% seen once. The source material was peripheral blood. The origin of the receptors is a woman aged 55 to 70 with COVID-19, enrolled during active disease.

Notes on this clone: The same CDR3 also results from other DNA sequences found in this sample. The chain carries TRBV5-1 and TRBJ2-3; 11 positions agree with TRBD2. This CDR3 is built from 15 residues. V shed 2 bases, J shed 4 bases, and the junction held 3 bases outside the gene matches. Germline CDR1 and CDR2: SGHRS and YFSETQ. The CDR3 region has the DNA TGCGCCAGCAGCTTTAGCGGGGGGGCCGCAGATACGCAGTATTTT. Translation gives CASSFSGGAADTQYF.

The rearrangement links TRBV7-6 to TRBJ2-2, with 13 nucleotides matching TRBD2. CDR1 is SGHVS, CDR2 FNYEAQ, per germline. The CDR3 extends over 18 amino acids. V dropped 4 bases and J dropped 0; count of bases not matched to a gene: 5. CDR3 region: CASSYGTSGAANTGELFF. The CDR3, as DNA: TGTGCCAGCAGCTACGGGACTAGCGGGGCCGCGAACACCGGGGAGCTGTTTTTT.

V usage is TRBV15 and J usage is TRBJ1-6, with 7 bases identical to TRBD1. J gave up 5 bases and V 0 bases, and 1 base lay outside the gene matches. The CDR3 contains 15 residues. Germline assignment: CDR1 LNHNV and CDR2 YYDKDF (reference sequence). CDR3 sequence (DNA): TGTGCCACCAGCAGAGATGGGACAGATAATTCACCCCTCCACTTT. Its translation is CATSRDGTDNSPLHF.

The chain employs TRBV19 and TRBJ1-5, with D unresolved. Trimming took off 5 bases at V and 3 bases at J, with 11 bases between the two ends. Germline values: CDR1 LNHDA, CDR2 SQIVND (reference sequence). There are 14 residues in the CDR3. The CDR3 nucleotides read TGTGCCAGTAGTGCCCGAGGGAACAATCAGCCCCAGCATTTT. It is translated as CASSARGNNQPQHF. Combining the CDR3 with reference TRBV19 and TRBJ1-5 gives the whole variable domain DGGITQSPKYLFRKEGQNVTLSCEQNLNHDAMYWYRQDPGQGLRLIYYSQIVNDFQKGDIAEGYSVSREKKESFPLTVTSAQKNPTAFYLCASSARGNNQPQHFGDGTRLSIL.

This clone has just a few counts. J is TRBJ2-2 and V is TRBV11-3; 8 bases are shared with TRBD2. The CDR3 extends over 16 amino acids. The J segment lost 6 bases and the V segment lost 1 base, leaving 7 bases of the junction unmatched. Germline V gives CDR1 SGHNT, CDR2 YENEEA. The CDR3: CASSLASSGLPGELFF. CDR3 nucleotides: TGTGCCAGCAGCTTAGCGTCTAGCGGGCTCCCCGGGGAGCTGTTTTTT.

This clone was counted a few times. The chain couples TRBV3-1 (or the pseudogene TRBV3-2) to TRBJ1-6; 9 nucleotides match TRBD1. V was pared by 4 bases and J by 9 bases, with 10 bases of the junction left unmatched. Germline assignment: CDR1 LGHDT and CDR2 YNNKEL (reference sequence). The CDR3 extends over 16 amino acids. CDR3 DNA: TGTGCCAGCAGCCCCTCCCAGACAGGGGGTATTTCACCCCTCCACTTT. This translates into CASSPSQTGGISPLHF.

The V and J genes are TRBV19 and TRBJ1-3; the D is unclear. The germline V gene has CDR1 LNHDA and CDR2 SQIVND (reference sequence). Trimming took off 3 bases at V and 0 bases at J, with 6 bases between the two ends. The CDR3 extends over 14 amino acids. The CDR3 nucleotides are TGTGCCAGTAGTATTGCGATCTCTGGAAACACCATATATTTT. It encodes CASSIAISGNTIYF.

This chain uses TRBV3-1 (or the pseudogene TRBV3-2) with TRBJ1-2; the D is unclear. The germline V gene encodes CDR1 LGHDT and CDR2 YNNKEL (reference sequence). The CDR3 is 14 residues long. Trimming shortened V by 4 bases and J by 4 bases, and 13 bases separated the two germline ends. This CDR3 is CASSPRAAFYGYTF. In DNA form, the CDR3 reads TGTGCCAGCAGCCCGAGGGCAGCATTCTATGGCTACACCTTC.

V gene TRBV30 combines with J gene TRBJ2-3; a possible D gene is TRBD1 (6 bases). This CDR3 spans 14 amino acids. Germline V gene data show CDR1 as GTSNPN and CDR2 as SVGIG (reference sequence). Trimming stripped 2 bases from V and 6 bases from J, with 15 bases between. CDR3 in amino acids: CAWSRQVALDTQYF. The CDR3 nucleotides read TGTGCCTGGAGTCGACAGGTGGCACTGGATACGCAGTATTTT.

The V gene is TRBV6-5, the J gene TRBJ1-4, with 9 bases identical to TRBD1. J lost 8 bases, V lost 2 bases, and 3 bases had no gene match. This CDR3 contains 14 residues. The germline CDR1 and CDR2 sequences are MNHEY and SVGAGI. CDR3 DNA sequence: TGTGCCAGCAGTTACGGACAGGGGAGGGAAAAACTGTTTTTT. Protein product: CASSYGQGREKLFF.

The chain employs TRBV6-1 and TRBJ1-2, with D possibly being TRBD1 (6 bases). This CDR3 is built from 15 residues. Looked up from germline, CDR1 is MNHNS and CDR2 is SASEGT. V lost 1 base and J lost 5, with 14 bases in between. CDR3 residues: CASSEGDRSAYGYTF. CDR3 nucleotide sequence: TGTGCCAGCAGTGAAGGTGACAGGTCGGCTTATGGCTACACCTTC.

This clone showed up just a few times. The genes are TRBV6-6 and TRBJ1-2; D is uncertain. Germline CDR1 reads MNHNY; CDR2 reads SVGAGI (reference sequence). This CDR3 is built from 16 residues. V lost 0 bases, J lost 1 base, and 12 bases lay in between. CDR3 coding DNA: TGTGCCAGCAGTTACTCGAGATCCGGACTTAACTATGGCTACACCTTC. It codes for CASSYSRSGLNYGYTF.

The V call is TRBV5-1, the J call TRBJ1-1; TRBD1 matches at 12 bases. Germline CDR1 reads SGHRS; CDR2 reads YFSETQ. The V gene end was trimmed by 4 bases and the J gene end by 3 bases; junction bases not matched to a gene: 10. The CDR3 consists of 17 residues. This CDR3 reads CASSRPGQGAEYTEAFF. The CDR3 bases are TGCGCCAGCAGCAGACCGGGACAGGGGGCGGAATACACTGAAGCTTTCTTT.

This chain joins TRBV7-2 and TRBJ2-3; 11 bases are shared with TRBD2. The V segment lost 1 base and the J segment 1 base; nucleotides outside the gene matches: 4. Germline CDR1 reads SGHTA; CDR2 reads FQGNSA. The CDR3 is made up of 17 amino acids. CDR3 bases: TGTGCCAGCAGCTTAGGCCTTAGCGGGGGGGGCACAGATACGCAGTATTTT. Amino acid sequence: CASSLGLSGGGTDTQYF.

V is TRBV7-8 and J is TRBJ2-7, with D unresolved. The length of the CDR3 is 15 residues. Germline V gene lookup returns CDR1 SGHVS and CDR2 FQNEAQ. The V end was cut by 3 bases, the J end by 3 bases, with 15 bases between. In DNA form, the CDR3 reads TGTGCCAGCAGCTTGAACGGTCTCACCAACTACGAGCAGTACTTC. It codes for CASSLNGLTNYEQYF.

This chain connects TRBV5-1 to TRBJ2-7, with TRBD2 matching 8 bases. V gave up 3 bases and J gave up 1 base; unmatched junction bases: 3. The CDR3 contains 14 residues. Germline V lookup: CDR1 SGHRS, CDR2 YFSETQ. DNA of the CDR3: TGCGCCAGCAGCTATGCGGGGGGATCCTACGAGCAGTACTTC. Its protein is CASSYAGGSYEQYF.

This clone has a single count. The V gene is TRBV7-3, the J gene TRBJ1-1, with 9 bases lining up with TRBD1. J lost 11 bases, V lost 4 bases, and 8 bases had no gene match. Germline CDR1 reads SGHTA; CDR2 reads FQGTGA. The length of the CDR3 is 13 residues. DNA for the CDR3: TGTGCCAGCAGCTCGGACAGGGGAGGTAGGGCTTTCTTT. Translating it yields CASSSDRGGRAFF.

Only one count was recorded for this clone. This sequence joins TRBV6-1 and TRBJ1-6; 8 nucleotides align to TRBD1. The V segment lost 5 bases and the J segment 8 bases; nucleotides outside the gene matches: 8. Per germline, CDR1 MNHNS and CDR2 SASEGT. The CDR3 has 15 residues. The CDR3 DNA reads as TGTGCCAGCAGTCCTCGACAGGGGATCGATTCACCCCTCCACTTT. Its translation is CASSPRQGIDSPLHF.

CDR3 bases: TGCGCCAGCAGCTTGGCCGCGAGGGAGTGGGGCTACACCTTC. Amino acids: CASSLAAREWGYTF. V gene TRBV5-1 combines with J gene TRBJ1-2; D is uncertain. This CDR3 is 14 amino acids long. From germline, CDR1 is SGHRS and CDR2 YFSETQ. Deletions cut 0 bases from V and 8 bases from J, with 14 bases between.

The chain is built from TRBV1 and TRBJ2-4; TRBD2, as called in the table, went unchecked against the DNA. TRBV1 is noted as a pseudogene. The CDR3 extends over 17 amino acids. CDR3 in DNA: TGCACCAGCAGCCGGACTCCGGACTCTTGGCCCAAAAACATTCAGTACTTC. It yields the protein CTSSRTPDSWPKNIQYF.

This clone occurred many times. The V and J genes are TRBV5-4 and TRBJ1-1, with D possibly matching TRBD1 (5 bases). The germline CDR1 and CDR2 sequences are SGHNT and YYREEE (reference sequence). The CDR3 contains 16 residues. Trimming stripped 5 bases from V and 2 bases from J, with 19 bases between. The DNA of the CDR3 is TGTGCCAGCAGGTTAAATCCTAGGGGCCTCAACACTGAAGCTTTCTTT. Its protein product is CASRLNPRGLNTEAFF.

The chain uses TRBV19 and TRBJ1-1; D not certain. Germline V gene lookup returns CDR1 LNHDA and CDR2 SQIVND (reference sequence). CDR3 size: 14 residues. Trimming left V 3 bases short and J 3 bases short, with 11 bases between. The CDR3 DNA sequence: TGTGCCAGTAGTATTCGGGGTAGGGACACTGAAGCTTTCTTT. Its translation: CASSIRGRDTEAFF.

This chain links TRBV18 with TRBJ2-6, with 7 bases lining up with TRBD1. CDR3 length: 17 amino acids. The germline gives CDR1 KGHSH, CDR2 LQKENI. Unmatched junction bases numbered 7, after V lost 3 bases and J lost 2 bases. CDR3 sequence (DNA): TGTGCCAGCTCACCCAACTCCGGGACAGCTGGGGCCAACGTCCTGACTTTC. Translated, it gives CASSPNSGTAGANVLTF.

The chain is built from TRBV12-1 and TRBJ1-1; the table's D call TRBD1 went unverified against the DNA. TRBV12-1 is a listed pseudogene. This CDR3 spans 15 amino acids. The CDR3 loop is CASSMHRDGNTEAFF. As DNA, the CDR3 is TGTGCCAGCAGCATGCACAGGGATGGGAACACTGAAGCTTTCTTT.

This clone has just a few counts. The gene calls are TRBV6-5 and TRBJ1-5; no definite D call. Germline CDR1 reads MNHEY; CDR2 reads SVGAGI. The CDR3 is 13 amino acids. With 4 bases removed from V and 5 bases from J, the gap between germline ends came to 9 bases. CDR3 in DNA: TGTGCCAGCAGTTCGGGAGTACATCAGCCCCAGCATTTT. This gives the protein CASSSGVHQPQHF.

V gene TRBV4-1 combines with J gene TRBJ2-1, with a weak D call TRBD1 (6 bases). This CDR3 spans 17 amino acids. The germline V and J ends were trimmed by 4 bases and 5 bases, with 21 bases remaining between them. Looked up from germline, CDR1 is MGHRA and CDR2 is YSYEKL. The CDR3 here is CASSRPGRGHNNNEQFF. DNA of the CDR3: TGCGCCAGCAGCCGCCCCGGCCGGGGACACAACAACAATGAGCAGTTCTTC.

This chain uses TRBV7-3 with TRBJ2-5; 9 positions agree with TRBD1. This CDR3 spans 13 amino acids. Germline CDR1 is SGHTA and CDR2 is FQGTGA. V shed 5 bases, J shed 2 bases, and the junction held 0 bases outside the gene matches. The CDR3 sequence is CASSGTGQETQYF. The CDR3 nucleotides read TGTGCCAGCAGCGGGACAGGGCAAGAGACCCAGTACTTC.

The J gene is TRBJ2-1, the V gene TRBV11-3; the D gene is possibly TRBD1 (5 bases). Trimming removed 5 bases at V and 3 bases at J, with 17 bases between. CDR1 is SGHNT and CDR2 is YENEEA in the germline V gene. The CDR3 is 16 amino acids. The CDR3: CASSRSNEQGYNEQFF. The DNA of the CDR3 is TGTGCCAGCAGCCGATCGAACGAGCAGGGCTACAATGAGCAGTTCTTC.

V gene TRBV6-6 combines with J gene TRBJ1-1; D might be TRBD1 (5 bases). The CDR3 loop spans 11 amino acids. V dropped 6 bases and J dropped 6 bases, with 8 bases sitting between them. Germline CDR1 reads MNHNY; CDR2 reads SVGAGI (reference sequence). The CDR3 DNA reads TGTGCCAGCAGCAAAGGGGCTGAAGCTTTCTTT. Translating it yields CASSKGAEAFF.

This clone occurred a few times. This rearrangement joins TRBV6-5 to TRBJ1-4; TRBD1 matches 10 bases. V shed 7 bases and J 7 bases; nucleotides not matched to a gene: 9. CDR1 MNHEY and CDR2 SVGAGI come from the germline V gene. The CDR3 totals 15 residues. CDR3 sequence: CASIDRTGGSEKLFF. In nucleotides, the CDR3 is TGTGCCAGCATCGATAGGACAGGGGGGAGTGAAAAACTGTTTTTT.